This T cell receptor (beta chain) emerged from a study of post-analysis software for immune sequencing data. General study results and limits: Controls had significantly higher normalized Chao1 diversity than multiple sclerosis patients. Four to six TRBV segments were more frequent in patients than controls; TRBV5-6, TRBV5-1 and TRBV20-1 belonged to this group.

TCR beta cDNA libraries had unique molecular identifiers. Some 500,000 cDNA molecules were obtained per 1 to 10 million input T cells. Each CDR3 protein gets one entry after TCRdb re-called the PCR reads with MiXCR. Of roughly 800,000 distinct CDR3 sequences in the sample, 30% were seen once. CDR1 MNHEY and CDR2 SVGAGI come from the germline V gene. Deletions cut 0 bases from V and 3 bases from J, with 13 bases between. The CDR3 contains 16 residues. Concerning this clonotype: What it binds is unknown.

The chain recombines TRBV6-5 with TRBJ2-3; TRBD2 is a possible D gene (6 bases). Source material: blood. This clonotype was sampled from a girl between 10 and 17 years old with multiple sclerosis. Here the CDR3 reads CASSYSGAGLTDTQYF. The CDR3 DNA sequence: TGTGCCAGCAGTTACTCAGGGGCGGGGTTGACAGATACGCAGTATTTT.